This TCR beta chain is from a study of identical twins. Every one of the donors was a healthy Caucasian. Germline CDR1 MRHNA, CDR2 SNTAGT. V gave up 4 bases and J gave up 5 bases, with 5 bases separating them. The CDR3 is made up of 12 amino acids. TCRdb reprocessed the 5' RACE reads via MiXCR and lists one record per CDR3 protein. The table has over 600,000 distinct CDR3 sequences, around 20% seen once. This sample also appeared in a second study, on T cells expressing NK-cell markers. From that report: The study sequenced eight donors, seven HCMV-seropositive and one seronegative. The study did not resolve the HCMV specificity of expanded NKG2C+ T cell clones.

This sequence joins TRBV6-4 and TRBJ2-2; no clear D gene. The sequencing input was PBMCs. The receptor's source is a woman under 30 in good health. CDR3 in amino acids: CASSGETGELFF. CDR3 nucleotide sequence: TGTGCCAGCAGTGGAGAGACCGGGGAGCTGTTTTTT.